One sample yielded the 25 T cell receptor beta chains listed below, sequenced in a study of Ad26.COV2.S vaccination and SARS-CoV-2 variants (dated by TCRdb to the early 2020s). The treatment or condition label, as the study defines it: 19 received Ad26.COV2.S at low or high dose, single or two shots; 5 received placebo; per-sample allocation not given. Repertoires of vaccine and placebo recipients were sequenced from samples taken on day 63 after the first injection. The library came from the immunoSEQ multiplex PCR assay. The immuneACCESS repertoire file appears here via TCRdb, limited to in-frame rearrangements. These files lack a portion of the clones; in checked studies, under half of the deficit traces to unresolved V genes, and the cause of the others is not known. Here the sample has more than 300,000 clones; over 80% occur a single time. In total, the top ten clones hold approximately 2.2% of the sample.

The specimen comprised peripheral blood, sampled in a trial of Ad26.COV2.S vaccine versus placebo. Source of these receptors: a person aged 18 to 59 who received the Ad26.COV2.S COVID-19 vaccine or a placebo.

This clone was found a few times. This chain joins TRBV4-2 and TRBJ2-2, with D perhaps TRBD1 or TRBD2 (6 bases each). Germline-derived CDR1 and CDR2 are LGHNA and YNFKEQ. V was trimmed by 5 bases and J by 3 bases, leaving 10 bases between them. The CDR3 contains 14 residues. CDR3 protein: CASSDGGHTGELFF. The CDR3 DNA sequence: TGTGCCAGCAGCGACGGGGGCCACACCGGGGAGCTGTTTTTT.

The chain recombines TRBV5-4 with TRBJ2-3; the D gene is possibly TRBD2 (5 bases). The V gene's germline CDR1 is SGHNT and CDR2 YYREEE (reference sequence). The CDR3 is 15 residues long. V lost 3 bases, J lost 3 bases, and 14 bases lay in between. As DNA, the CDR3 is TGTGCCAGCAGCTCCTGGACTTTATCGACAGATACGCAGTATTTT. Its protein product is CASSSWTLSTDTQYF.

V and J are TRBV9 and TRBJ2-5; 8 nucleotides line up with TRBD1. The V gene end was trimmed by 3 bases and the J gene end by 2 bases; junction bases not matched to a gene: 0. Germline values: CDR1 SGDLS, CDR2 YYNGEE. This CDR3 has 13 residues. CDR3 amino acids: CASSGTGQETQYF. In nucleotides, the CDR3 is TGTGCCAGCAGCGGGACAGGGCAAGAGACCCAGTACTTC.

DNA of the CDR3: TGCGCCAGCAGCTTGAGACAGGGGGCGACCGGGGAGCTGTTTTTT. As protein: CASSLRQGATGELFF. The V and J genes are TRBV5-1 and TRBJ2-2; 10 bases align to TRBD1. The J segment lost 5 bases and the V segment lost 1 base, leaving 2 bases of the junction unmatched. The germline gives CDR1 SGHRS, CDR2 YFSETQ. The length of the CDR3 is 15 residues.

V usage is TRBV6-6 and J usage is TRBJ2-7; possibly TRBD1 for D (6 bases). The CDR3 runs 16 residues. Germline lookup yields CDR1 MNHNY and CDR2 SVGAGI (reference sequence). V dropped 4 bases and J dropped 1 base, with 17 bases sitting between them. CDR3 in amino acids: CASSSTYDRSSYEQYF. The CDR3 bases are TGTGCCAGCAGTTCAACCTACGACAGGTCGTCCTACGAGCAGTACTTC.

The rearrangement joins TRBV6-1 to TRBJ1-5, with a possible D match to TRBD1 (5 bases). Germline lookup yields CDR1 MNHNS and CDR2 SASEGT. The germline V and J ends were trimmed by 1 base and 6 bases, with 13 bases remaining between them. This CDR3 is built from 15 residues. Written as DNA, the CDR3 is TGTGCCAGCAGTGAAGGAGATGGGGCACGTCAGCCCCAGCATTTT. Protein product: CASSEGDGARQPQHF.

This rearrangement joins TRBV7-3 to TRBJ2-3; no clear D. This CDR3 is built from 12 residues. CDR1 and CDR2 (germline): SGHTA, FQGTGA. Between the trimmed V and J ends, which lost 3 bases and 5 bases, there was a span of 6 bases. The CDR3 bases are TGTGCCAGCAGCTTCGATTTAGATACGCAGTATTTT. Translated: CASSFDLDTQYF.

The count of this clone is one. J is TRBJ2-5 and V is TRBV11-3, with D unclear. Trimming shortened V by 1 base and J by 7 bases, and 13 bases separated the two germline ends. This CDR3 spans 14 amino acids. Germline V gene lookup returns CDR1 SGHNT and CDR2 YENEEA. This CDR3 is CASSLGPGQRTQYF. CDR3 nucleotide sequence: TGTGCCAGCAGCTTAGGTCCCGGCCAAAGGACCCAGTACTTC.

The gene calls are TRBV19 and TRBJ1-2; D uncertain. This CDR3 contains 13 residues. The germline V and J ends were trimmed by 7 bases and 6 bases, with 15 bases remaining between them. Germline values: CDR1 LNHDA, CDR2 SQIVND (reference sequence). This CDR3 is CASTHQHGHGYTF. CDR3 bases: TGTGCCAGTACCCACCAACATGGTCATGGCTACACCTTC.

In DNA form, the CDR3 reads TGTGCCAGCAGCACTTACAGGGGACAGGGAGGGAGCGAGACCCAGTACTTC. It encodes CASSTYRGQGGSETQYF. This chain joins TRBV5-4 and TRBJ2-5, with 9 bases identical to TRBD1. This CDR3 spans 17 amino acids. Germline assignment: CDR1 SGHNT and CDR2 YYREEE (reference sequence). Trimming at V came to 4 bases and at J to 5 bases, leaving 15 bases not matched to a gene.

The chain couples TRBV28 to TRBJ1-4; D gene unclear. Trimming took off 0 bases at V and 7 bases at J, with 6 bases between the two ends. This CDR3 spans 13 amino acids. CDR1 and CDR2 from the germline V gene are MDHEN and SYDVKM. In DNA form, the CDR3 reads TGTGCCAGCAGTTTATGGGGCAGTGAAAAACTGTTTTTT. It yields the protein CASSLWGSEKLFF.

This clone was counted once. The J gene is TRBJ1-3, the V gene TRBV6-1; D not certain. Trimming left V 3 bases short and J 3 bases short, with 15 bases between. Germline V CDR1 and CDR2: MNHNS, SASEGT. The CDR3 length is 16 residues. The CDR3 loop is CASSEPVWTSGNTIYF. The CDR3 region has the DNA TGTGCCAGCAGTGAGCCGGTCTGGACGAGTGGAAACACCATATATTTT.

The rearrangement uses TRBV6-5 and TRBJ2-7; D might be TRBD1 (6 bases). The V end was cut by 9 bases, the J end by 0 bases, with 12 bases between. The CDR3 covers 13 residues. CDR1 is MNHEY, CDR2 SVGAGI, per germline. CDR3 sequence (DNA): TGTGCCAGTAAGACAGGAACCTCCTACGAGCAGTACTTC. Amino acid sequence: CASKTGTSYEQYF.

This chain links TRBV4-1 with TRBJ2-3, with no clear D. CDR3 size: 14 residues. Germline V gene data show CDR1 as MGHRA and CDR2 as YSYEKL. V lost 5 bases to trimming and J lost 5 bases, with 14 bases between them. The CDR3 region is CASSIRADEDTQYF. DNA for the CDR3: TGCGCCAGCAGCATCCGGGCCGATGAAGATACGCAGTATTTT.

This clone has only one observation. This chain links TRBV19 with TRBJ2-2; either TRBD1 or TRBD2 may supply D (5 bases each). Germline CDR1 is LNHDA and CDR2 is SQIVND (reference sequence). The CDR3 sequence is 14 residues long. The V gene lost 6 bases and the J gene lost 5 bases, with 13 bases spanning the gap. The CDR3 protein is CASRTFGATGELFF. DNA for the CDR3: TGTGCCAGTAGAACCTTCGGGGCTACCGGGGAGCTGTTTTTT.

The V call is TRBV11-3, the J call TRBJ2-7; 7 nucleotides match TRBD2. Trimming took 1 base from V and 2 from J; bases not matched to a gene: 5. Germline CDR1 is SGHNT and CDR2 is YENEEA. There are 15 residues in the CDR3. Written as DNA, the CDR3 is TGTGCCAGCAGCTTAGGGGGAGGGATCGCCTACGAGCAGTACTTC. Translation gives CASSLGGGIAYEQYF.

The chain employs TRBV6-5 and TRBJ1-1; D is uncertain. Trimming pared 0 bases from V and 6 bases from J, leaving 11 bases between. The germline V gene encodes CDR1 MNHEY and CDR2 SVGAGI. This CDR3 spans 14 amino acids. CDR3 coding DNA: TGTGCCAGCAGTTACTCCCTTAGCGAGGCTGAAGCTTTCTTT. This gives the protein CASSYSLSEAEAFF.

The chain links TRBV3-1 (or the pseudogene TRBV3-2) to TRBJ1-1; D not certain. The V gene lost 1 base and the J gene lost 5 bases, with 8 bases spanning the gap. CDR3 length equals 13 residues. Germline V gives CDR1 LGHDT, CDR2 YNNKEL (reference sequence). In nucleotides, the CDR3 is TGTGCCAGCAGCCAAGTGGCGGTAACTGAAGCTTTCTTT. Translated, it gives CASSQVAVTEAFF.

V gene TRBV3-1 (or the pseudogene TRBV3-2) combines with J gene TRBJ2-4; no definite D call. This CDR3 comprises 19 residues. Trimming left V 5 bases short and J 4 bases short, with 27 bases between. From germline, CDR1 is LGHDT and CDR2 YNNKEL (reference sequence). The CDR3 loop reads CASSEHPPSRIFVKNIQYF. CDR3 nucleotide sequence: TGTGCCAGCAGCGAACATCCACCTTCCCGAATTTTCGTGAAAAACATTCAGTACTTC.

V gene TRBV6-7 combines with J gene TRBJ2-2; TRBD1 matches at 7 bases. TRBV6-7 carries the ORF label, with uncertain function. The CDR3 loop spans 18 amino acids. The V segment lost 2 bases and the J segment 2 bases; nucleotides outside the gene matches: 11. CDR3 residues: CASSYHVPGQHNTGELFF. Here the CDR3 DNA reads TGTGCCAGCAGTTACCACGTCCCGGGACAGCACAACACCGGGGAGCTGTTTTTT.

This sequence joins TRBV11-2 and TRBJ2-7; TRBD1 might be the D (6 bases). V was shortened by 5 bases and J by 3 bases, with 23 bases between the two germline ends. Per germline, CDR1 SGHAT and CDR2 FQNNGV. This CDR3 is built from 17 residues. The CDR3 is CASSHLLVRGTHYEQYF. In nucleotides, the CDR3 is TGTGCCAGCAGCCATCTCCTAGTAAGGGGGACCCACTACGAGCAGTACTTC.

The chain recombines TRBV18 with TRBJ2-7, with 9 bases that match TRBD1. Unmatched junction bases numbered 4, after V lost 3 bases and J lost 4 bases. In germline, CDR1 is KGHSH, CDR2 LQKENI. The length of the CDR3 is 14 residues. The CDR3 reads CASSPGTGLYEQYF. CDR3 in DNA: TGTGCCAGCTCACCCGGGACAGGGCTATACGAGCAGTACTTC. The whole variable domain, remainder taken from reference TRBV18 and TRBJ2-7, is NAGVMQNPRHLVRRRGQEARLRCSPMKGHSHVYWYRQLPEEGLKFMVYLQKENIIDESGMPKERFSAEFPKEGPSILRIQQVVRGDSAAYFCASSPGTGLYEQYFGPGTRLTVT.

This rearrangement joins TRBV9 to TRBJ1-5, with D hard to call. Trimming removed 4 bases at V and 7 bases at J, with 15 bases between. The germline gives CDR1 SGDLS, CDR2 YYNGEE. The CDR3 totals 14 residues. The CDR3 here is CASSSGGLNQPQHF. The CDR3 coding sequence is TGTGCCAGCAGCTCGGGCGGTCTCAACCAGCCCCAGCATTTT.

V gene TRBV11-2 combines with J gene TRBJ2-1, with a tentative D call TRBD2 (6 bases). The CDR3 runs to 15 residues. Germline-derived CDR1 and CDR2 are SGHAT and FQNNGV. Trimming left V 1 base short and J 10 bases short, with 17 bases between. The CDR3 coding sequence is TGTGCCAGCAGCTTAGGGCGGGGTAGGCTTTGGGAGCAGTTCTTC. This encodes CASSLGRGRLWEQFF.

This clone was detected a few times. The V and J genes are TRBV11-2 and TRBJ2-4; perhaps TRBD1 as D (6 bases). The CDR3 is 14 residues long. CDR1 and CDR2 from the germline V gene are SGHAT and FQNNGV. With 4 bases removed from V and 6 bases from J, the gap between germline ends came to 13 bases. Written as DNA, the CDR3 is TGTGCCAGCAGCTCCGGACAGCGGAGAAACATTCAGTACTTC. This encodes CASSSGQRRNIQYF.